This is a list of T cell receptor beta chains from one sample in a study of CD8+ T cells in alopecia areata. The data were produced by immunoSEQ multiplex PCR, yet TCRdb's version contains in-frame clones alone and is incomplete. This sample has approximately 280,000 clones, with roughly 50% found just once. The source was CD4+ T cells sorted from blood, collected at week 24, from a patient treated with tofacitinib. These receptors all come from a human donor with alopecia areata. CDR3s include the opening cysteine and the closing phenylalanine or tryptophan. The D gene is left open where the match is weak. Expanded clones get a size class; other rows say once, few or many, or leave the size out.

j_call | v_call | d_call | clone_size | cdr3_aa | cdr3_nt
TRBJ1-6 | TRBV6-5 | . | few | CASSFTALPTNSPLHF | TGTGCCAGCAGTTTCACAGCGCTACCGACGAATTCACCCCTCCACTTT
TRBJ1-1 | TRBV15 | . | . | CATSRDQGMNTEAFF | TGTGCCACCAGCAGAGACCAGGGGATGAACACTGAAGCTTTCTTT
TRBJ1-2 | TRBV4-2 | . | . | CASSQDLYISDDPHYGYTF | TGTGCCAGCAGCCAAGATCTTTACATCAGTGATGACCCCCACTATGGCTACACCTTC
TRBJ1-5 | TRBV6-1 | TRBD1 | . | CASSEAWTGQPQHF | TGTGCCAGCAGTGAAGCGTGGACAGGGCAGCCCCAGCATTTT
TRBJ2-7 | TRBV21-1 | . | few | CASSLFTGTGGRALYEQYF | TGTGCCAGCAGCTTATTTACCGGGACAGGCGGGCGGGCACTCTACGAGCAGTACTTC
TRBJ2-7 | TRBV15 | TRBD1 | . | CATRVGTGVYEQYF | TGTGCCACCAGGGTCGGGACAGGGGTCTACGAGCAGTACTTC
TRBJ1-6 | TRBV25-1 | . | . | CASTNQANSPLHF | TGTGCCAGCACCAACCAGGCTAATTCACCCCTCCACTTT
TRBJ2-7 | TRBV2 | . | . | CASSEADRSSYEQYF | TGTGCCAGCAGTGAAGCTGACAGGAGCTCCTACGAGCAGTACTTC
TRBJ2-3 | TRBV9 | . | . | CASSVTDSPSTDTQYF | TGTGCCAGCAGCGTCACGGACTCTCCATCCACAGATACGCAGTATTTT
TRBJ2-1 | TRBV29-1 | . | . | CSVEGGYNEQFF | TGCAGCGTTGAAGGGGGGTATAATGAGCAGTTCTTC
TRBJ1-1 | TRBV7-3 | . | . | CASSFQVDTEAFF | TGTGCCAGCAGCTTTCAGGTCGACACTGAAGCTTTCTTT
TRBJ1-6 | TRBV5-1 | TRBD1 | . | CASSSGETGTGGSPLHF | TGCGCCAGCAGTTCGGGTGAGACCGGGACAGGGGGTTCACCCCTCCACTTT
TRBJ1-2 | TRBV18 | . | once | CASSPQGDYGYTF | TGTGCCAGCTCACCGCAAGGCGATTATGGCTACACCTTC
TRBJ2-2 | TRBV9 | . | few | CASSVAPGSNTGELFF | TGTGCCAGCAGCGTAGCTCCGGGGTCGAACACCGGGGAGCTGTTTTTT
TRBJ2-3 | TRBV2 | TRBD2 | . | CASSDEAGARDTQYF | TGTGCCAGCAGTGATGAAGCGGGGGCCAGGGATACGCAGTATTTT
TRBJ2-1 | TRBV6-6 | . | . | CASSGQTASSYNEQFF | TGTGCCAGCAGTGGCCAGACAGCCAGCTCCTACAATGAGCAGTTCTTC
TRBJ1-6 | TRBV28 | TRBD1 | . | CASRVVTGASPLHF | TGTGCCAGCAGGGTTGTGACAGGGGCTTCACCCCTCCACTTT
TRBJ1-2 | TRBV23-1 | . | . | CASSRVYGYTF | TGCGCCAGCAGTCGCGTTTATGGCTACACCTTC
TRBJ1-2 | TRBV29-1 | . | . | CSVATVNYGYTF | TGCAGCGTGGCAACAGTAAACTATGGCTACACCTTC
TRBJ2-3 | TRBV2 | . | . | CASSPTTDTQYF | TGTGCCAGCAGTCCAACCACAGATACGCAGTATTTT
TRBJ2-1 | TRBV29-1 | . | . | CSVEDHGTKRHEQFF | TGCAGCGTTGAAGATCATGGGACCAAGCGGCATGAGCAGTTCTTC
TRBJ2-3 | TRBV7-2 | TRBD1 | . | CASSLGGGLGSFTDTQYF | TGTGCCAGCAGCTTAGGAGGGGGCCTGGGTTCCTTCACAGATACGCAGTATTTT
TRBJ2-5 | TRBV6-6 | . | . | CASSSRGEQETQYF | TGTGCCAGCAGTTCTAGAGGGGAGCAAGAGACCCAGTACTTC
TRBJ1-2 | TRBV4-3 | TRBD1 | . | CASSQDRLGGYTF | TGCGCCAGCAGCCAGGACAGGTTAGGTGGCTACACCTTC
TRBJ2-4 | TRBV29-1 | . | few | CSVEGRLAKNIQYF | TGCAGCGTTGAAGGAAGATTAGCCAAAAACATTCAGTACTTC
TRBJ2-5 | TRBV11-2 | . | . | CASSFRGETQYF | TGTGCCAGCAGCTTTAGGGGGGAGACCCAGTACTTC
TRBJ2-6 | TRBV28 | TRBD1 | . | CASSFRRGRGGANVLTF | TGTGCCAGCAGTTTTCGCAGGGGGCGAGGTGGGGCCAACGTCCTGACTTTC
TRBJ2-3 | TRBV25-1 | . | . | CASSAGWGRGTDTQYF | TGTGCCAGCAGCGCTGGATGGGGCAGGGGCACAGATACGCAGTATTTT
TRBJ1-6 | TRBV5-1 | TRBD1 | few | CASRFIPGQGSSPLHF | TGCGCCAGCAGATTCATACCGGGACAGGGGTCGTCACCCCTCCACTTT
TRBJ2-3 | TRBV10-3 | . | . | CAITPGTAAADTQYF | TGTGCCATCACCCCCGGGACCGCAGCCGCAGATACGCAGTATTTT
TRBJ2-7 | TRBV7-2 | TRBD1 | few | CASSSNLGQTYEQYF | TGTGCCAGCAGCTCAAATCTGGGACAGACCTACGAGCAGTACTTC
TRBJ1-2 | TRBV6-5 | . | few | CASRERQSGYTF | TGTGCCAGCAGGGAGAGGCAGAGTGGCTACACCTTC
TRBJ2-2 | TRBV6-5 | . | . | CASSYSAGRDTGELFF | TGTGCCAGCAGTTACTCCGCAGGGCGGGACACCGGGGAGCTGTTTTTT
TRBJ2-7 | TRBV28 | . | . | CASSRISGIGEQYF | TGTGCCAGCAGTCGGATAAGTGGGATTGGCGAGCAGTACTTC
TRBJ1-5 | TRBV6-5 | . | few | CASSYPDQPQHF | TGTGCCAGCAGTTATCCCGATCAGCCCCAGCATTTT
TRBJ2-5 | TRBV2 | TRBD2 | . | CASPVTAAGGETQYF | TGTGCCAGCCCTGTGACAGCCGCGGGGGGAGAGACCCAGTACTTC
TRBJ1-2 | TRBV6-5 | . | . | CASSLVRATVIGYTF | TGTGCCAGCAGTTTGGTCAGAGCGACGGTGATAGGCTACACCTTC
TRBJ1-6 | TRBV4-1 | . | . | CASSRRGVRNSPLHF | TGCGCCAGCAGTAGGAGGGGGGTTCGTAATTCACCCCTCCACTTT
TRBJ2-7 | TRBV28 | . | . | CASSLSSYEQYF | TGTGCCAGCAGTTTATCCAGCTACGAGCAGTACTTC